This T cell receptor (beta chain) was sequenced during a study of regulatory T cells in long-lasting Graves disease. As to time point: newly diagnosed GD, antithyroid drugs for less than 3 months. PBMC RNA was the source of the TCR library. This clonotype was seen a handful of times. Sequence at one end of the junction differs from germline and may be a read error. This CDR3 contains 15 residues. Assembly of TCR beta libraries relied on iRepertoire HTBI primers together with Arm-PCR of CDR3 regions. TCRdb used MiXCR to reprocess the multiplex PCR reads, holding one entry per CDR3 protein. The profile shows hundreds of thousands of distinct CDR3 sequences, around 15% of them singletons. This sample also belongs to another study, concerning T cells in Graves' hyperthyroidism and ophthalmopathy. From that paper: HTBI primers drove first-round RT-PCR of the TCR CDR3.

The TCR comes from a middle-aged man with Graves disease. The chain joins TRBV12-3 or TRBV12-4 to TRBJ1-5; possible D gene TRBD1, 5 bases. This specimen consisted of peripheral blood mononuclear cells (PBMCs), obtained at new diagnosis, from a patient treated with antithyroid drugs. Here the CDR3 reads CASSLGGDSNRPQHF. The CDR3 DNA reads as TGTGCCAGCAGTTTAGGGGGGGATAGCAATCGGCCCCAGCATTTT.